What follows are 26 T cell receptor beta chains derived from one specimen sequenced in a study of blood T cells in healthy people across ages. It was with a sample-barcoded 5' primer and a J-beta primer mix that a second PCR of about 7 to 12 cycles was run. TCRdb passed the 5' RACE reads through MiXCR, listing each CDR3 protein once. The table includes about 1.1 million distinct CDR3 sequences, roughly two fifths detected once. Sequencing used blood. These receptors were collected from a man younger than 30 in good health.

The chain recombines TRBV6-2 or TRBV6-3 with TRBJ2-3; tentatively, D is TRBD1 (5 bases). Germline CDR1 is MNHEY and CDR2 is SVGEGT. CDR3 length: 11 residues. Between the trimmed V and J ends, which lost 5 bases and 13 bases, there was a span of 13 bases. The CDR3 region has the DNA TGTGCCAGCAGTCCAGGGATCAAAAAGTATTTT. This encodes CASSPGIKKYF.

This clonotype was picked up a small number of times. This rearrangement joins TRBV20-1 to TRBJ1-5; D unresolved. The CDR3 is made up of 14 amino acids. Germline V gives CDR1 DFQATT, CDR2 SNEGSKA (reference sequence). V lost 0 bases and J lost 5, with 11 bases in between. CDR3 in DNA: TGCAGTGCTAGAGAGCTGACACTGGATCAGCCCCAGCATTTT. Protein sequence: CSARELTLDQPQHF.

The V call is TRBV10-3, the J call TRBJ1-2; the D gene is possibly TRBD1 (5 bases). The length of the CDR3 is 14 residues. The ends were cut back, 10 bases at V and 1 base at J, with 16 bases in the middle. Germline-derived CDR1 and CDR2 are ENHRY and SYGVKD. The CDR3 DNA is TGTGCCACAACCGGGACGGATTTTAACTATGGCTACACCTTC. Translated, it gives CATTGTDFNYGYTF.

This clonotype has only a few counts. This chain joins TRBV9 and TRBJ2-4; 9 positions agree with TRBD1. The CDR3 consists of 16 residues. V shed 1 base, J shed 8 bases, and the junction held 10 bases outside the gene matches. CDR1 is SGDLS and CDR2 is YYNGEE in the germline V gene. For the CDR3, the DNA is TGTGCCAGCAGCGTATCAGGTGGACAGGGGCCGGACATTCAGTACTTC. Protein: CASSVSGGQGPDIQYF.

The rearrangement links TRBV12-3 or TRBV12-4 to TRBJ1-4; D is undetermined. This CDR3 comprises 13 residues. The ends were cut back, 9 bases at V and 8 bases at J, with 16 bases in the middle. CDR3 sequence reads: CASRMALGEKLFF. CDR3 bases: TGTGCCAGTCGGATGGCATTGGGAGAAAAACTGTTTTTT.

The V gene is TRBV9, the J gene TRBJ1-1, with D possibly TRBD1 on 5 matching bases. The CDR3 is made up of 11 amino acids. Trimming stripped 3 bases from V and 11 bases from J, with 11 bases between. Germline V gene sequence: CDR1 SGDLS, CDR2 YYNGEE. CDR3 bases: TGTGCCAGCAGCGACCAGGGTACGGCTTTCTTT. Protein: CASSDQGTAFF.

This clonotype turned up a few times. V is TRBV27 and J is TRBJ2-7; D is ambiguous. Germline CDR1 MNHEY, CDR2 SMNVEV (reference sequence). The CDR3 loop spans 15 amino acids. V was trimmed by 0 bases and J by 6 bases, leaving 15 bases between them. The chain's CDR3 is CASSLSGRGIGEQYF. The CDR3 DNA reads TGTGCCAGCAGTTTATCGGGTAGAGGTATTGGCGAGCAGTACTTC.

The sample holds one count of this clonotype. The chain employs TRBV5-1 and TRBJ1-2, with no clear D. Trimming removed 0 bases at V and 0 bases at J, with 9 bases between. The CDR3 extends over 15 amino acids. Germline-derived CDR1 and CDR2 are SGHRS and YFSETQ. CDR3 region: CASSLALSANYGYTF. CDR3 DNA sequence: TGCGCCAGCAGCTTGGCTCTATCCGCTAACTATGGCTACACCTTC.

The chain combines TRBV20-1 with TRBJ1-2, with 7 bases that match TRBD1. The CDR3 contains 15 residues. The trim removed 3 bases at V and 2 bases at J, leaving 9 bases unmatched. Germline V gene data show CDR1 as DFQATT and CDR2 as SNEGSKA (reference sequence). CDR3 nucleotide sequence: TGCAGTGCTAGTAGTCGGCAGGGGGAAAACTATGGCTACACCTTC. This encodes CSASSRQGENYGYTF.

The V call is TRBV9, the J call TRBJ2-2; no clear D gene. Trimming shortened V by 1 base and J by 4 bases, and 5 bases separated the two germline ends. CDR3 length: 13 amino acids. Germline loops: CDR1 SGDLS, CDR2 YYNGEE. The CDR3 spells CASSVHPTGELFF. CDR3 bases: TGTGCCAGCAGCGTACATCCCACCGGGGAGCTGTTTTTT. The full variable domain, rest sourced from reference TRBV9 and TRBJ2-2, is DSGVTQTPKHLITATGQRVTLRCSPRSGDLSVYWYQQSLDQGLQFLIQYYNGEERAKGNILERFSAQQFPDLHSELNLSSLELGDSALYFCASSVHPTGELFFGEGSRLTVL.

The genes are TRBV20-1 and TRBJ2-3, with D maybe TRBD2 (7 bases). Per the germline V gene, CDR1 is DFQATT and CDR2 is SNEGSKA (reference sequence). Trimming removed 0 bases at V and 0 bases at J, with 10 bases between. The CDR3 covers 15 residues. This chain's CDR3 is CSARDGGASTDTQYF. CDR3 nucleotides: TGCAGTGCTAGAGATGGGGGGGCGAGCACAGATACGCAGTATTTT.

Only a few counts were recorded for this clonotype. The junction shows a germline mismatch at one end, possibly a read error. The CDR3 sequence is CAINPQQGARYGYTF. The CDR3 DNA sequence: TGTGCCATCAATCCGCAACAGGGGGCCCGCTATGGCTACACCTTT. The rearrangement uses TRBV10-3 and TRBJ1-2, with TRBD1 identical over 9 bases. The CDR3 extends over 15 amino acids. Germline V gene sequence: CDR1 ENHRY, CDR2 SYGVKD.

In this sample, this clonotype turned up a few times. V usage is TRBV6-6 and J usage is TRBJ1-1, with D tentatively TRBD1 (6 bases). V shed 2 bases and J shed 0 bases, with 13 bases lying between them. Germline CDR1 and CDR2: MNHNY and SVGAGI (reference sequence). This CDR3 has 16 amino acids. CDR3 bases: TGTGCCAGCAGTTACCTCGGACAGCGGATGAACACTGAAGCTTTCTTT. Its protein product is CASSYLGQRMNTEAFF.

This clonotype came up a few times. This chain links TRBV7-9 with TRBJ1-3; D unresolved. This CDR3 is built from 14 residues. Trimming took off 1 base at V and 2 bases at J, with 6 bases between the two ends. Germline V lookup: CDR1 SEHNR, CDR2 FQNEAQ (reference sequence). CDR3 sequence: CASSLGETGNTIYF. DNA of the CDR3: TGTGCCAGCAGCTTAGGGGAAACTGGAAACACCATATATTTT.

The chain couples TRBV12-3 or TRBV12-4 to TRBJ1-2; D gene ambiguous. V shed 5 bases and J shed 2 bases, with 9 bases lying between them. This CDR3 spans 13 amino acids. This CDR3 reads CASSQTRNYGYTF. The DNA for the CDR3 is TGTGCCAGCAGTCAAACAAGGAACTATGGCTACACCTTC.

This clonotype showed up just once. The junction differs from germline at one of its ends, possibly a read error. In nucleotides, the CDR3 is TGTACCAGCAGCTTAGGTCCGGCCGCCCCCCAAGAGACCCAGTACTTC. Translated: CTSSLGPAAPQETQYF. The chain uses TRBV7-6 and TRBJ2-5; no reliable D call. The germline V gene encodes CDR1 SGHVS and CDR2 FNYEAQ. This CDR3 is built from 16 residues.

Regarding this clonotype: One junction end disagrees with the germline gene, perhaps due to a read error. The rearrangement uses TRBV12-3 or TRBV12-4 and TRBJ2-3; 8 bases fit TRBD1. The CDR3 extends over 16 amino acids. The DNA of the CDR3 is TGTGCCAACAGTCTCCAAAGACAGGGGTACACAGATACGCAGTATTTT. Amino acid sequence: CANSLQRQGYTDTQYF.

The chain links TRBV9 to TRBJ1-2; D remains ambiguous. CDR3 length: 15 amino acids. Germline assignment: CDR1 SGDLS and CDR2 YYNGEE. The V and J ends lost 0 bases and 1 base respectively, with 10 bases between them. CDR3 amino acids: CASSVGRGGNYGYTF. DNA for the CDR3: TGTGCCAGCAGCGTAGGGCGGGGAGGTAACTATGGCTACACCTTC.

The chain joins TRBV3-1 to TRBJ2-4; D unresolved. There are 15 residues in the CDR3. Germline V gene sequence: CDR1 LGHDT, CDR2 YNNKEL (reference sequence). The V end lost 0 bases, the J end lost 13 bases, and 19 bases lay between the germline ends. The CDR3 DNA reads TGTGCCAGCAGCCAAGATTTGGCATATACAAATGAGCAGTACTTC. It yields the protein CASSQDLAYTNEQYF.

V usage is TRBV10-3 and J usage is TRBJ1-6; tentatively, D is TRBD1 (6 bases). Germline CDR1 is ENHRY and CDR2 is SYGVKD. The CDR3 length is 14 residues. V dropped 5 bases and J dropped 6 bases, with 11 bases sitting between them. CDR3 region: CAISTTGRNSPLHF. In DNA form, the CDR3 reads TGTGCCATCAGTACCACAGGGCGTAATTCACCCCTCCACTTT.

This rearrangement joins TRBV27 to TRBJ1-2, with D hard to call. Germline-derived CDR1 and CDR2 are MNHEY and SMNVEV (reference sequence). Trimming took 2 bases from V and 2 from J, leaving 6 bases between them. This CDR3 has 13 amino acids. CDR3 residues: CASSLNRNYGYTF. The DNA for the CDR3 is TGTGCCAGCAGTTTAAACCGAAACTATGGCTACACCTTC.

This chain uses TRBV7-2 with TRBJ1-6, with D tentatively TRBD1 (6 bases). Germline V CDR1 and CDR2: SGHTA, FQGNSA. This CDR3 has 19 amino acids. The V end lost 0 bases, the J end lost 0 bases, and 15 bases lay between the germline ends. CDR3 in amino acids: CASSLAPTGPISYNSPLHF. CDR3 DNA: TGTGCCAGCAGCTTAGCGCCCACAGGGCCGATCTCCTATAATTCACCCCTCCACTTT.

The rearrangement uses TRBV29-1 and TRBJ1-5, with D maybe TRBD1 (5 bases). CDR3 size: 13 residues. Trimming took off 5 bases at V and 6 bases at J, with 14 bases between the two ends. Germline assignment: CDR1 SQVTM and CDR2 ANQGSEA. In nucleotides, the CDR3 is TGCAGCGTTAGTACAGGTTACGGTCAGCCCCAGCATTTT. Translation: CSVSTGYGQPQHF.

A few counts support this clonotype. J is TRBJ1-1 and V is TRBV7-3; D uncertain. The V end lost 6 bases, the J end lost 2 bases, and 10 bases lay between the germline ends. The CDR3 covers 13 residues. Germline-derived CDR1 and CDR2 are SGHTA and FQGTGA. The CDR3 is CASSRNANTEAFF. As DNA, the CDR3 is TGTGCCAGCAGTCGTAACGCCAACACTGAAGCTTTCTTT.

The CDR3 DNA reads TGTGCCAGCTCAACGAAGACAGGGGGATACGAGCAGTACTTC. Translated, it gives CASSTKTGGYEQYF. The gene calls are TRBV18 and TRBJ2-7; 9 positions match TRBD1. Germline CDR1 KGHSH, CDR2 LQKENI. This CDR3 region has 14 residues. Trimming removed 5 bases from V and 4 bases from J; junction bases left unmatched: 6.

The V gene is TRBV9, the J gene TRBJ1-1; the D gene is possibly TRBD1 (5 bases). The CDR3 is made up of 16 amino acids. Germline assignment: CDR1 SGDLS and CDR2 YYNGEE. Trimming took 4 bases from V and 0 from J, leaving 16 bases between them. The chain's CDR3 is CASSTPGPGMNTEAFF. The CDR3, as DNA: TGTGCCAGCAGCACCCCTGGTCCAGGGATGAACACTGAAGCTTTCTTT.